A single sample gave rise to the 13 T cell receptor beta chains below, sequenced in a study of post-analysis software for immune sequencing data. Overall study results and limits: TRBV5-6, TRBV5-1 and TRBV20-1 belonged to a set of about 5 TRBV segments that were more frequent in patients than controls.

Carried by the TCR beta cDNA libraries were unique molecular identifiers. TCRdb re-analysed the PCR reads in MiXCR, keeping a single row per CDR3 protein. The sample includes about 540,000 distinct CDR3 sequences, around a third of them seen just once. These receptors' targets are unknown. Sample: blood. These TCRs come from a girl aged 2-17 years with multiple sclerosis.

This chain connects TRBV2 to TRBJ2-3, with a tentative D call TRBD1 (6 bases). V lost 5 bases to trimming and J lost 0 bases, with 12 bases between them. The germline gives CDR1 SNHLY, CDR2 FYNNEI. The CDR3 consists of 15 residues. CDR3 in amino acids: CASSPQGTSTDTQYF. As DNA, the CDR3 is TGTGCCAGCAGTCCACAGGGAACTAGCACAGATACGCAGTATTTT. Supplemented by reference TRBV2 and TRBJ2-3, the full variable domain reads EPEVTQTPSHQVTQMGQEVILRCVPISNHLYFYWYRQILGQKVEFLVSFYNNEISEKSEIFDDQFSVERPDGSNFTLKIRSTKLEDSAMYFCASSPQGTSTDTQYFGPGTRLTVL.

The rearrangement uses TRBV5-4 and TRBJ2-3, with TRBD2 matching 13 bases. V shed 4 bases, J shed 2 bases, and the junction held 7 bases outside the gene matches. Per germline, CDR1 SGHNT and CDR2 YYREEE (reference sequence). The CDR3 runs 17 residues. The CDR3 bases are TGTGCCAGCAGCCACAGGACTAGCGGGAGTTTCACAGATACGCAGTATTTT. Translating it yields CASSHRTSGSFTDTQYF.

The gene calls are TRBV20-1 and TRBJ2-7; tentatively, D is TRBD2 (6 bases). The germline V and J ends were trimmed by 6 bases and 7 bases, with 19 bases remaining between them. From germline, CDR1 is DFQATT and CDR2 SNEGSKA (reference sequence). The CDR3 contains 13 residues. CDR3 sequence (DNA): TGCAGTGCGCCACTAGCAGTTGGCAATGAGCAGTACTTC. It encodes CSAPLAVGNEQYF.

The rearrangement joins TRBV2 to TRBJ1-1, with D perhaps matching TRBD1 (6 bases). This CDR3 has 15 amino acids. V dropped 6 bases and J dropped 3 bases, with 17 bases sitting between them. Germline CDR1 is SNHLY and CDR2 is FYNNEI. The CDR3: CASRGGGNPYTEAFF. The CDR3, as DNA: TGTGCCAGCAGAGGGGGGGGGAACCCTTACACTGAAGCTTTCTTT.

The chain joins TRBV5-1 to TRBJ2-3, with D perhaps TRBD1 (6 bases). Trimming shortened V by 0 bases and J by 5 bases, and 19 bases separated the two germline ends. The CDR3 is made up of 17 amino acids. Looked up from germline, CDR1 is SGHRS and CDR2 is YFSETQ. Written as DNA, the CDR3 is TGCGCCAGCAGCTTGGCCTTCGGGCAGGGGTTCGAAGATACGCAGTATTTT. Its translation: CASSLAFGQGFEDTQYF.

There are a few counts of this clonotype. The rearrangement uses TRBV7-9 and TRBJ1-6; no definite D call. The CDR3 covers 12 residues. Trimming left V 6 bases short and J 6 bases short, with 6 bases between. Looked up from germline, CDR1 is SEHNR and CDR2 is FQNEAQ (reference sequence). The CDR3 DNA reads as TGTGCCAGCAGGGGTTTTAATTCACCCCTCCACTTT. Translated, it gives CASRGFNSPLHF. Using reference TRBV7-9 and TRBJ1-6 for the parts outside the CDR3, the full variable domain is DTGVSQNPRHKITKRGQNVTFRCDPISEHNRLYWYRQTLGQGPEFLTYFQNEAQLEKSRLLSDRFSAERPKGSFSTLEIQRTEQGDSAMYLCASRGFNSPLHFGNGTRLTVT.

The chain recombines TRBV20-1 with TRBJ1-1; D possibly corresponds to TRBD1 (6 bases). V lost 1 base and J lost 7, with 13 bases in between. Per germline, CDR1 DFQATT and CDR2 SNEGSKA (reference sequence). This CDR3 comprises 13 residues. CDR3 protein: CSARGLDRREAFF. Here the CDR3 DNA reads TGCAGTGCTAGAGGCCTCGACAGGCGTGAAGCTTTCTTT.

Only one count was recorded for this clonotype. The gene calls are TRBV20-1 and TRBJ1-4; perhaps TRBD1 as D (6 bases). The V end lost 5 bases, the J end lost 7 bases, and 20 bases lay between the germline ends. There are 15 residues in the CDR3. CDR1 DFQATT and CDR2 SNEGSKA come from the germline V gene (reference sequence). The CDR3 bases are TGCAGTGCTCAACCTGGCCAAGGGGGTATTGAAAAACTGTTTTTT. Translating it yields CSAQPGQGGIEKLFF.

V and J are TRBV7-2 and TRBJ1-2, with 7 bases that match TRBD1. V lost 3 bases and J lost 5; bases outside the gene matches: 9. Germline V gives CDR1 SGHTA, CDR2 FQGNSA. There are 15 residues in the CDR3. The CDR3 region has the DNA TGTGCCAGCAGCTTCAGGACAGGAAGGACTTATGGCTACACCTTC. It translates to CASSFRTGRTYGYTF.

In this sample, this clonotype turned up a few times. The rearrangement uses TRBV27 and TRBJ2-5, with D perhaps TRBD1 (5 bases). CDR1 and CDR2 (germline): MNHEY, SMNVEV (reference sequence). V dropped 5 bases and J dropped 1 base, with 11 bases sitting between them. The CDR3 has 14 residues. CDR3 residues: CASSHQGTQETQYF. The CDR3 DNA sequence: TGTGCCAGCAGTCACCAGGGAACCCAAGAGACCCAGTACTTC.

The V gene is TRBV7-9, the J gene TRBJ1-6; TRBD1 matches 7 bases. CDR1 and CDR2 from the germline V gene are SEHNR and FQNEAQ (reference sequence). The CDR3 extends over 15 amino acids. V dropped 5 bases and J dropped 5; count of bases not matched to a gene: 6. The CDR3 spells CASSRQGGNNSPLHF. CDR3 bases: TGTGCCAGCAGCCGACAGGGAGGGAATAATTCACCCCTCCACTTT.

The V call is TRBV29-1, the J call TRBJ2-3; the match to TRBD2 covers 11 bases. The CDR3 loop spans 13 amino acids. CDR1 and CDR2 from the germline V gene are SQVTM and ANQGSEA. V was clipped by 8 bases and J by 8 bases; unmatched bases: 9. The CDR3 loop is CSHAGTSGGTQYF. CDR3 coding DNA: TGCAGCCACGCCGGGACTAGCGGTGGTACGCAGTATTTT.

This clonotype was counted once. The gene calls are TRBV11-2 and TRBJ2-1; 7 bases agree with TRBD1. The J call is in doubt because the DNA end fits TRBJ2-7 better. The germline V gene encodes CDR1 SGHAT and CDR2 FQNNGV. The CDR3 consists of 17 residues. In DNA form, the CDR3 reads TGTGCCAGCAGCCTTAGGACAGGTTTCCTCACCTACAATGAGCAGTACTTC. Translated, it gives CASSLRTGFLTYNEQYF.